This TCR beta chain emerged from a study of control samples from healthy donors and cancer patients (dated by TCRdb to about 2020). Based on the germline V gene, the CDR1 and CDR2 sequences are SNHLY and FYNNEI. The CDR3, from cysteine to phenylalanine, totals 15 residues. The entry retains the CDR3 DNA only, 45 bases that are in frame from base 1. V is pruned by 4 bases and J by 2 bases, leaving 6 bases of the junction without a gene match. The method was the immunoSEQ multiplex PCR assay. TCRdb took this table from immuneACCESS and kept in-frame rearrangements with V and J called. Such tables lack part of the clones; where checked against another copy, unresolved V genes explain under half of the gap, and the rest is unexplained. This sample gives around 140,000 clones in total; more than 80% of them show up just once. Over 6% of the sample lies in the top ten. A note on this clone: Its antigen is not yet known. It has no much larger one-base neighbor in the sample; base qualities were not kept.

Sequencing was done on a sample of blood. The sequence derives from a man aged 18 to 35 in good health. The chain couples TRBV2 to TRBJ2-5; TRBD2 fits 8 bases in the junction. The sequence in DNA is TGTGCCAGCAGTGCCTTAGCGGGGCCTCAAGAGACCCAGTACTTC. Its product reads: CASSALAGPQETQYF. Supplemented by the reference TRBV2 and TRBJ2-5 proteins around the CDR3, the complete variable domain is EPEVTQTPSHQVTQMGQEVILRCVPISNHLYFYWYRQILGQKVEFLVSFYNNEISEKSEIFDDQFSVERPDGSNFTLKIRSTKLEDSAMYFCASSALAGPQETQYFGPGTRLLVL.